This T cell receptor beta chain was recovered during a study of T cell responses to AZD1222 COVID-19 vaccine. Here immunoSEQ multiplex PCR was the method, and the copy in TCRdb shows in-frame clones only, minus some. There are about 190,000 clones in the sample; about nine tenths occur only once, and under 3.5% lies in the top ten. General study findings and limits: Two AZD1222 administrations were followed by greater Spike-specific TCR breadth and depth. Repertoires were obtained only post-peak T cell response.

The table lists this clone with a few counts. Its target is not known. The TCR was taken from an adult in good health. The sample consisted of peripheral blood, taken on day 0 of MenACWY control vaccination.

The CDR3 sequence is CASSWTSGDYEQYF. CDR3 bases: TGTGCCAGCAGTTGGACTAGCGGCGACTACGAGCAGTACTTC. The rearrangement joins TRBV6-5 to TRBJ2-7, with 10 nucleotides matching TRBD2. CDR1 is MNHEY, CDR2 SVGAGI, per germline. The CDR3 length is 14 residues. With 4 bases clipped from V and 3 bases from J, the junction kept 3 bases outside the gene matches.